The clone carrying this T cell receptor beta chain was seen a few times. What it binds is unknown. TCRdb reanalysed the reads using MiXCR and keeps one entry per CDR3 protein. The sample has roughly 150,000 distinct CDR3 sequences; 15% to 20% are singletons. The V end lost 5 bases, the J end lost 2 bases, and 10 bases lay between the germline ends. The CDR3 is 13 amino acids. In germline, CDR1 is SGHTA, CDR2 FQGNSA. The data belong to a study of T cell repertoires in cytomegalovirus infection. For the study at large: The public TCR beta signatures pointed to both CMV infection and matching HLA type.

Findings and limits, study-wide: Clonotypes of TCR beta that were HLA-C-restricted and CMV-specific dominated the ex vivo response. People with CMV and the relevant HLA were identified by cumulative public TCR beta family frequency.

The receptor's source is a human donor in good health (CMV status not recorded). Some clones in this sample may be carry-over from other donors' samples. Sequenced input: CD8+ T cells from PBMCs. The chain combines TRBV7-2 with TRBJ2-7; no clear D. The chain's CDR3 is CASSSRKAYEQYF. CDR3 nucleotide sequence: TGTGCCAGCAGCAGTAGGAAGGCCTACGAGCAGTACTTC.